One TCR beta chain is described in this entry. Its target is unknown. This CDR3 comprises 11 residues. Per the germline V gene, CDR1 is GTSNPN and CDR2 is SVGIG (reference sequence). The V and J ends lost 3 bases and 3 bases respectively, with 5 bases between them. This entry is derived from a study of T cell responses to AZD1222 COVID-19 vaccine. Findings and caveats of the study: Reports say nearly half of spike-specific TCRs go after unmutated variant regions. Dominant CD4 TCR responses targeted spike regions 160-218 and 743-854. Baseline testing showed seropositivity in only six AZD1222 recipients.

TCRdb's table, derived via immunoSEQ multiplex PCR, lists solely in-frame clones and lacks some. The profile covers some 150,000 clones, with under 95% appearing a single time and 2.5% to 3% taken by the ten largest. The origin of this receptor is an adult in good health. The gene calls are TRBV30 and TRBJ1-2; D gene ambiguous. Specimen: peripheral blood, collected on day 0 of MenACWY control vaccination. In DNA form, the CDR3 reads TGTGCCTGGAGCCAATACTATGGCTACACCTTC. Translated: CAWSQYYGYTF.